This TCR beta chain emerged from a study of T cell responses to AZD1222 COVID-19 vaccine. Overall study findings and caveats: Baseline seropositivity characterized only six AZD1222 recipients. Dominant at 160-218 and 743-854, vaccine-associated CD4 TCRs also spanned spike. Repertoires were collected only later (after the peak T cell response had occurred).

TCRdb keeps only in-frame clones here, not all; method: immunoSEQ multiplex PCR. Of fewer than 200,000 clones listed, 80% to 90% are singletons. Comments on this clone: Its target is not known.

Germline CDR1 and CDR2: SQVTM and ANQGSEA. Trimming cost V 8 bases and J 4 bases, with 14 bases left between them. The CDR3 is 12 amino acids. The source is an adult who received the MenACWY meningococcal vaccine as a control. The chain uses TRBV29-1 and TRBJ1-2; no firm D call. The starting material was peripheral blood, obtained 28 days after the second dose of the MenACWY control vaccine. For the CDR3, the DNA is TGCAGCTGCAGTTGGCGACCCTATGGCTACACCTTC. It yields the protein CSCSWRPYGYTF.